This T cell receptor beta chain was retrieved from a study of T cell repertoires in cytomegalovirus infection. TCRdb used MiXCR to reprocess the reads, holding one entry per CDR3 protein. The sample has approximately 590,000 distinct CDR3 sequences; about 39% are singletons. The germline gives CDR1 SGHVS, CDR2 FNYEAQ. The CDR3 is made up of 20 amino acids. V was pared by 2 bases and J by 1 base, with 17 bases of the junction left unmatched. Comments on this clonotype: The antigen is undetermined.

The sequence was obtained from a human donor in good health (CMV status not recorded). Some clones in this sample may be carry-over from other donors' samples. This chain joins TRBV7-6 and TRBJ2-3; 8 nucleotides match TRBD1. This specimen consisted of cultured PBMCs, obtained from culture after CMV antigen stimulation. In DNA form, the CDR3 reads TGTGCCAGCAGCTTAACGATTTTCCGGACAGGGACCCAGGGCACAGATACGCAGTATTTT. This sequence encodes CASSLTIFRTGTQGTDTQYF.